Included here is one T cell receptor (beta chain) sequence, with context. Its target is unknown. Healthy Caucasians supplied all donations. The data stem from a study of identical twins. cDNA molecules carried unique molecular identifiers, and template switching added a universal primer site. TCRdb processed the 5' RACE reads anew with MiXCR; each CDR3 protein has one entry. The data show approximately 690,000 distinct CDR3 sequences, 5.5% to 6.5% seen once. The CDR3 loop spans 15 amino acids. Deletions cut 6 bases from V and 0 bases from J, with 12 bases between. Study conclusions and caveats: Conclusions came from cross-sectional statistical analysis, not from following the same donors. Part of the zero-insertion signal could reflect confounding by invariant MAIT and iNKT cells.

The specimen sequenced was naive T cells sorted from blood. The sequence was obtained from a man aged 18-30 years in good health. The rearrangement joins TRBV12-3 or TRBV12-4 to TRBJ1-3; tentative D call: TRBD1 (5 bases). Written as DNA, the CDR3 is TGTGCCAGCAGGTGGGACTGGAACTCTGGAAACACCATATATTTT. Amino acids: CASRWDWNSGNTIYF.